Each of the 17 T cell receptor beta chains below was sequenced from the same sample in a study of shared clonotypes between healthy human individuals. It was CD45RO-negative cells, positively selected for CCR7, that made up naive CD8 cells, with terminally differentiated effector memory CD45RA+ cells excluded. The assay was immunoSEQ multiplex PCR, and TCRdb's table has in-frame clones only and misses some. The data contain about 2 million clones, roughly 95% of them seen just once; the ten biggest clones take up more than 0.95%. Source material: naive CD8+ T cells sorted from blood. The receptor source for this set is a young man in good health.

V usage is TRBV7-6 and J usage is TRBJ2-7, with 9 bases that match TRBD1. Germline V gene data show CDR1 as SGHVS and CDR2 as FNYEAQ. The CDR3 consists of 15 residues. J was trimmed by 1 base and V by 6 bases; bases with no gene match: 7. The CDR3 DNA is TGTGCCAGCAGTCCCGATGGGACAGGGTCCTACGAGCAGTACTTC. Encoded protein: CASSPDGTGSYEQYF.

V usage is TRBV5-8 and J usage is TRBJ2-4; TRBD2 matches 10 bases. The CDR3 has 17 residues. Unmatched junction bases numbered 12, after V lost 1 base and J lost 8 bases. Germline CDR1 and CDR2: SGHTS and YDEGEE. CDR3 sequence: CASSLNLAGATGDIQYF. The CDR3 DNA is TGTGCCAGCAGCTTGAACCTAGCGGGGGCCACAGGGGACATTCAGTACTTC.

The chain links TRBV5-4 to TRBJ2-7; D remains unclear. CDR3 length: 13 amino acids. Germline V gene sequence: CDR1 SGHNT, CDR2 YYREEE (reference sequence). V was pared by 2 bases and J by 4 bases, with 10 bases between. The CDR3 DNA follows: TGTGCCAGCAGCTTAGGTCAGAAATACGAGCAGTACTTC. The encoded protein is CASSLGQKYEQYF. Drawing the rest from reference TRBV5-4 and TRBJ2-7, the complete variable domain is ETGVTQSPTHLIKTRGQQVTLRCSSQSGHNTVSWYQQALGQGPQFIFQYYREEENGRGNFPPRFSGLQFPNYSSELNVNALELDDSALYLCASSLGQKYEQYFGPGTRLTVT.

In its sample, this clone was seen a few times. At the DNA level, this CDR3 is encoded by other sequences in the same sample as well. The CDR3 DNA sequence: TGTGCCAGCAGTGGGACAGGCACCAATCAGCCCCAGCATTTT. Residues: CASSGTGTNQPQHF. The chain has TRBV27 and TRBJ1-5; 8 bases agree with TRBD1. V dropped 5 bases and J dropped 3; count of bases not matched to a gene: 3. CDR3 size: 14 residues. Germline assignment: CDR1 MNHEY and CDR2 SMNVEV (reference sequence).

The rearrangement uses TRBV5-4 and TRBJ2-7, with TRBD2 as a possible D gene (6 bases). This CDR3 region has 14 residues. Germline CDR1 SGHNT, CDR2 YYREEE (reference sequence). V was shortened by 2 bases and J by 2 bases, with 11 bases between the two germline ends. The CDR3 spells CASSFPGEPYEQYF. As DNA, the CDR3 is TGTGCCAGCAGCTTCCCGGGGGAGCCCTACGAGCAGTACTTC.

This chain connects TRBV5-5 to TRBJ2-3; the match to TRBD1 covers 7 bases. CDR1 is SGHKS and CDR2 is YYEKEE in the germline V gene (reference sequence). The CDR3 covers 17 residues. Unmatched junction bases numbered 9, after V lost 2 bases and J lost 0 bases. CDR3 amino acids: CASSFGTVPSSTDTQYF. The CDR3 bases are TGTGCCAGCAGCTTCGGGACAGTTCCCTCTAGCACAGATACGCAGTATTTT.

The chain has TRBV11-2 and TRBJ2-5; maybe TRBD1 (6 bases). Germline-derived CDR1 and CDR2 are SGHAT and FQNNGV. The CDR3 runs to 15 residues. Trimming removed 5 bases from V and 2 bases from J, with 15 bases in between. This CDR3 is CASSPIGQNQETQYF. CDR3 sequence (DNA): TGTGCCAGCAGCCCGATTGGACAGAATCAAGAGACCCAGTACTTC. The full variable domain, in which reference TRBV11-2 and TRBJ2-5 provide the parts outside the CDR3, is EAGVAQSPRYKIIEKRQSVAFWCNPISGHATLYWYQQILGQGPKLLIQFQNNGVVDDSQLPKDRFSAERLKGVDSTLKIQPAKLEDSAVYLCASSPIGQNQETQYFGPGTRLLVL.

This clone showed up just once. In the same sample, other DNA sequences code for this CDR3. This CDR3 reads CASSLGSTDTQYF. Written as DNA, the CDR3 is TGTGCCAGCAGCCTAGGGAGCACAGATACGCAGTATTTT. J is TRBJ2-3 and V is TRBV5-6, with D unclear. V lost 4 bases and J 0 bases, leaving 6 bases between the germline ends. The CDR3 contains 13 residues. Germline V lookup: CDR1 SGHDT, CDR2 YYEEEE.

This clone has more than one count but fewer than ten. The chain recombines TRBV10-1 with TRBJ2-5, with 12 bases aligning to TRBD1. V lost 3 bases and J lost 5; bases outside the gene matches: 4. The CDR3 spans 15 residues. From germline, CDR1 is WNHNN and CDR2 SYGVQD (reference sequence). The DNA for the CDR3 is TGCGCCAGCAGTGAAGGGGACAGGGGGCATGAGACCCAGTACTTC. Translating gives CASSEGDRGHETQYF.

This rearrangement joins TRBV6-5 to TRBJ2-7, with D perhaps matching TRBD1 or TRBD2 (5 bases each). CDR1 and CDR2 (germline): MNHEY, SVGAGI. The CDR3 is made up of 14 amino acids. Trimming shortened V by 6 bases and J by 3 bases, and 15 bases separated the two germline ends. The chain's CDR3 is CASSQRDQYYEQYF. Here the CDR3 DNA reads TGTGCCAGCAGCCAACGGGACCAGTACTACGAGCAGTACTTC.

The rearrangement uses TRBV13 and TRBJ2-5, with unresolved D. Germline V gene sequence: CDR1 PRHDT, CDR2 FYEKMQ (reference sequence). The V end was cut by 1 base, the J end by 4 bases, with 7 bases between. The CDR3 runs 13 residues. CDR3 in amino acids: CASSLELGETQYF. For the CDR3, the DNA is TGTGCCAGCAGCTTAGAGTTGGGAGAGACCCAGTACTTC.

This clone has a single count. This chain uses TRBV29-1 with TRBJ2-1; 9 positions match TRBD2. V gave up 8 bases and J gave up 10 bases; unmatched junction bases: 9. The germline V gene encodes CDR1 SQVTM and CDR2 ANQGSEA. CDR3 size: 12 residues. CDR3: CSMISGGYEQFF. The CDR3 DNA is TGCAGCATGATCAGCGGGGGGTACGAGCAGTTCTTC.

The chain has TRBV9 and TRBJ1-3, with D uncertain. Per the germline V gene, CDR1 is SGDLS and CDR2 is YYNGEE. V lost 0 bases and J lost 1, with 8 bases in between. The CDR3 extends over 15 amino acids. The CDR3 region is CASSVDPASGNTIYF. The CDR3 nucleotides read TGTGCCAGCAGCGTAGACCCCGCGTCTGGAAACACCATATATTTT. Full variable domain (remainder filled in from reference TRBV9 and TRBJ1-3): DSGVTQTPKHLITATGQRVTLRCSPRSGDLSVYWYQQSLDQGLQFLIQYYNGEERAKGNILERFSAQQFPDLHSELNLSSLELGDSALYFCASSVDPASGNTIYFGEGSWLTVV.

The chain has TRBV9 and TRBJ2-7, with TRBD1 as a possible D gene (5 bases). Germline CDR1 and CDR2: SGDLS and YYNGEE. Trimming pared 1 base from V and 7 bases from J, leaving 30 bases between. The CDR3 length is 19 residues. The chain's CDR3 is CASSVRVAIGLISSGEQYF. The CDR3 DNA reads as TGTGCCAGCAGCGTAAGGGTGGCGATCGGATTAATCTCGTCAGGGGAGCAGTACTTC.

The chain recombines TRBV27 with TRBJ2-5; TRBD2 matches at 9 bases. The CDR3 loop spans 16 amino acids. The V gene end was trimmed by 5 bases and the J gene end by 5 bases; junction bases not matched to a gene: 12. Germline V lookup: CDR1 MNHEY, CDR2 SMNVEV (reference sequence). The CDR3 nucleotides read TGTGCCAGCAGTCCCTCGGTAGCGGGGGTTGGGGAGACCCAGTACTTC. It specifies CASSPSVAGVGETQYF.

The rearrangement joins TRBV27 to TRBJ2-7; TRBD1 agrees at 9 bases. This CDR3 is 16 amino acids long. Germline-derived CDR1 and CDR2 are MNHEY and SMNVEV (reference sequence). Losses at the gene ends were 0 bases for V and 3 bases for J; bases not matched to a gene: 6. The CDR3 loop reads CASSLSPGTGLYEQYF. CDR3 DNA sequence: TGTGCCAGCAGTTTATCTCCCGGGACAGGGCTCTACGAGCAGTACTTC.

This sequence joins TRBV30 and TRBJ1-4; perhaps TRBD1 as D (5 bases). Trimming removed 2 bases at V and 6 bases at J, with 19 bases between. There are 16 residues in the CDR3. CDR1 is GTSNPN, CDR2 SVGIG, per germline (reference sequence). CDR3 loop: CAWSPLGEGRDEKLFF. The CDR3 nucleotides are TGTGCCTGGAGTCCGCTGGGGGAGGGGAGAGATGAAAAACTGTTTTTT.